The clone carrying this T cell receptor (beta chain) was detected ten times or more. Its specificity is not known. One entry per CDR3 protein results from TCRdb running MiXCR on the RT-PCR reads. The table includes 500,000 to 550,000 distinct CDR3 sequences, 6% to 9% detected once. The length of the CDR3 is 18 residues. Between the trimmed V and J ends, which lost 0 bases and 0 bases, there was a span of 17 bases. Looked up from germline, CDR1 is LGHNA and CDR2 is YSLEER. This specimen belongs to a study of response to subunit inactivated influenza vaccine. Study-level findings and limits: That few new T cells are recruited by each seasonal influenza vaccination was the authors' suggestion.

This specimen was PBMCs from blood, taken less than 30 months after vaccination. The gene calls are TRBV4-3 and TRBJ1-1; D is unresolved. This TCR was sampled from a man aged 50-75 years who received an inactivated influenza vaccine. The chain's CDR3 is CASSQEPTRYGMNTEAFF. In DNA form, the CDR3 reads TGCGCCAGCAGCCAAGAACCCACCCGATACGGCATGAACACTGAAGCTTTCTTT.